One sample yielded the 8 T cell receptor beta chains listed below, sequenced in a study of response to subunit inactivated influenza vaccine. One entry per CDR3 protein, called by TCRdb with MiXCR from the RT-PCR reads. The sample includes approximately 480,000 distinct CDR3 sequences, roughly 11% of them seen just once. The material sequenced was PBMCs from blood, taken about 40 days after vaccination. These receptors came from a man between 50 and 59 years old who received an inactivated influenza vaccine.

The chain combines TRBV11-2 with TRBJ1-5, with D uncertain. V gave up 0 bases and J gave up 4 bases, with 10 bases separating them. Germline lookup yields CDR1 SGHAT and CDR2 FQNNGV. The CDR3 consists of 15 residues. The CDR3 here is CASSLDGRQNQPQHF. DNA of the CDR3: TGTGCCAGCAGCTTAGACGGGAGACAAAATCAGCCCCAGCATTTT.

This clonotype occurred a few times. This CDR3 is CASRRTGEPYEQYF. CDR3 in DNA: TGTGCCAGCAGACGGACAGGGGAACCCTACGAGCAGTACTTC. The rearrangement uses TRBV28 and TRBJ2-7; 9 bases line up with TRBD1. Germline CDR1 is MDHEN and CDR2 is SYDVKM. The V gene end was trimmed by 6 bases and the J gene end by 2 bases; junction bases not matched to a gene: 5. This CDR3 spans 14 amino acids.

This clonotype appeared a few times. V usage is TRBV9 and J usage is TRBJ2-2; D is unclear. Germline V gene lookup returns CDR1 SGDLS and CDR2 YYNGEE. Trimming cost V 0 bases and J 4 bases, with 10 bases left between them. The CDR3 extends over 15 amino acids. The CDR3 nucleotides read TGTGCCAGCAGCGTAGTTGGTGAGAGCACCGGGGAGCTGTTTTTT. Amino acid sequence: CASSVVGESTGELFF.

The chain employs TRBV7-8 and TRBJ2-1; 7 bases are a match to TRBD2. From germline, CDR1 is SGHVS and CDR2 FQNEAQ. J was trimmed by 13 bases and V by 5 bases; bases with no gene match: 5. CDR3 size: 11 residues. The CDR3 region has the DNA TGTGCCAGCAGCCGGAGCGGGGTTCAGTTCTTC. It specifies CASSRSGVQFF.

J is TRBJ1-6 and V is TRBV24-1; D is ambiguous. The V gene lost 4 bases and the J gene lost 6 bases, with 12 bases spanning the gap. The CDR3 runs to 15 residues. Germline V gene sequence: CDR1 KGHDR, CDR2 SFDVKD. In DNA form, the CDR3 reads TGTGCCACCAGTGACCCGGGAGAACCTAATTCACCCCTCCACTTT. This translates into CATSDPGEPNSPLHF.

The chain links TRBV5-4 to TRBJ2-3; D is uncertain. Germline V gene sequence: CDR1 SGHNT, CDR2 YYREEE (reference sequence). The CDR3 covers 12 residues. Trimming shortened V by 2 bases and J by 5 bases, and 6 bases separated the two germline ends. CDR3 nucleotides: TGTGCCAGCAGCTTCTATGGAGATACGCAGTATTTT. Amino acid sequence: CASSFYGDTQYF.

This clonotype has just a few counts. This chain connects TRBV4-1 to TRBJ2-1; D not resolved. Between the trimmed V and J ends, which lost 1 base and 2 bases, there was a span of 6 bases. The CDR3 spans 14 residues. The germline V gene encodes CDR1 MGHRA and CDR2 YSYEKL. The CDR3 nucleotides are TGCGCCAGCAGCCAAGGGGAAACCTACAATGAGCAGTTCTTC. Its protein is CASSQGETYNEQFF.

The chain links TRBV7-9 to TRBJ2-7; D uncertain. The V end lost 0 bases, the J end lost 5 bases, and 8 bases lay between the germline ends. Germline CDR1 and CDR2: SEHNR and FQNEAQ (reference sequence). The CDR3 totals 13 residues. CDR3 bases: TGTGCCAGCAGCTTAGCAGGGATGGACGAGCAGTACTTC. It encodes CASSLAGMDEQYF.